These 28 T cell receptor beta chains originate from one sample sequenced in a study of T cells in Graves' hyperthyroidism and ophthalmopathy. Regions amplified from RNA transcripts were the TCR beta CDR3 regions. HTBI primers were employed in a first-round RT-PCR of the TCR CDR3. TCRdb re-called the multiplex PCR reads with MiXCR, one entry per CDR3 protein. The repertoire includes about 640,000 distinct CDR3 sequences, less than 25% of them detected once, and 30% to 40% sits in the top ten. Sequencing input: blood. The receptors originated from a man in his thirties or forties with Graves' ophthalmopathy.

There are a few counts of this clonotype. This rearrangement joins TRBV6-1 to TRBJ1-1; D gene ambiguous. The CDR3 consists of 12 residues. CDR1 and CDR2 (germline): MNHNS, SASEGT. The germline V and J ends were trimmed by 4 bases and 7 bases, with 10 bases remaining between them. The CDR3 region is CASSARVREAFF. As DNA, the CDR3 is TGTGCCAGCAGTGCGAGGGTACGTGAAGCTTTCTTT.

This clonotype was picked up many times. This sequence joins TRBV3-1 and TRBJ2-4; D may be TRBD1 (6 bases). Germline CDR1 is LGHDT and CDR2 is YNNKEL (reference sequence). The CDR3 has 19 residues. V lost 0 bases and J lost 0, with 18 bases in between. DNA of the CDR3: TGTGCCAGCAGCCAAGAATCTGGACAGACACTTCTAGCCAAAAACATTCAGTACTTC. Its translation: CASSQESGQTLLAKNIQYF. Based on the CDR3 plus reference TRBV3-1 and TRBJ2-4, the full variable domain is DTAVSQTPKYLVTQMGNDKSIKCEQNLGHDTMYWYKQDSKKFLKIMFSYNNKELIINETVPNRFSPKSPDKAHLNLHINSLELGDSAVYFCASSQESGQTLLAKNIQYFGAGTRLSVL.

This clonotype was seen at least ten times. The gene calls are TRBV6-2 or TRBV6-3 and TRBJ2-1; the D call may be TRBD1 or TRBD2 (5 bases each). CDR3 length equals 17 residues. CDR1 MNHEY and CDR2 SVGEGT come from the germline V gene. The V gene lost 2 bases and the J gene lost 2 bases, with 16 bases spanning the gap. The CDR3, as DNA: TGTGCCAGCAGTTACGCGAGGGGCGGCTATGCCTACAATGAGCAGTTCTTC. Translating gives CASSYARGGYAYNEQFF.

The rearrangement joins TRBV27 to TRBJ2-4; 11 bases fit TRBD2. Trimming cost V 3 bases and J 8 bases; bases outside gene matches: 6. The CDR3 consists of 15 residues. Germline values: CDR1 MNHEY, CDR2 SMNVEV (reference sequence). The CDR3 spells CASSFTGLAADIQYF. The CDR3 nucleotides are TGTGCCAGCAGTTTTACGGGACTAGCGGCAGACATTCAGTACTTC.

This chain joins TRBV4-1 and TRBJ1-5; tentative D call: TRBD1 (5 bases). The germline V and J ends were trimmed by 5 bases and 4 bases, with 15 bases remaining between them. Germline CDR1 and CDR2: MGHRA and YSYEKL. This CDR3 is built from 15 residues. CDR3 protein: CASSWDGTPNQPQHF. The CDR3 DNA follows: TGCGCCAGCAGCTGGGACGGAACCCCGAATCAGCCCCAGCATTTT.

The sample holds one count of this clonotype. CDR3 amino acids: CASSQVPDIYEQYF. The DNA of the CDR3 is TGTGCCAGCAGCCAAGTCCCTGATATCTACGAGCAGTACTTC. This chain joins TRBV4-2 and TRBJ2-7; D gene unclear. Germline-derived CDR1 and CDR2 are LGHNA and YNFKEQ. Trimming took 1 base from V and 3 from J, leaving 10 bases between them. The CDR3 runs 14 residues.

In this sample, this clonotype turned up many times. The rearrangement uses TRBV7-9 and TRBJ2-7; TRBD1 might be the D (6 bases). V gave up 3 bases and J gave up 6 bases, with 12 bases separating them. The CDR3 is 13 residues long. CDR1 is SEHNR, CDR2 FQNEAQ, per germline (reference sequence). The chain's CDR3 is CASSFGQIREQYF. As DNA, the CDR3 is TGTGCCAGCAGCTTTGGACAGATCCGCGAGCAGTACTTC.

CDR3 region: CASKIEYLPSKNIQYF. As DNA, the CDR3 is TGTGCCAGCAAAATAGAATACCTACCTTCCAAAAACATTCAGTACTTC. The chain combines TRBV2 with TRBJ2-4; no clear D gene. Germline V gives CDR1 SNHLY, CDR2 FYNNEI. Trimming left V 7 bases short and J 2 bases short, with 18 bases between. This CDR3 region has 16 residues.

V usage is TRBV9 and J usage is TRBJ2-6; D ambiguous. Germline V gives CDR1 SGDLS, CDR2 YYNGEE. Trimming took off 0 bases at V and 2 bases at J, with 6 bases between the two ends. The CDR3 spans 15 residues. The CDR3 loop is CASSVEEAGANVLTF. The CDR3 DNA reads as TGTGCCAGCAGCGTAGAAGAGGCTGGGGCCAACGTCCTGACTTTC.

This clonotype was seen a handful of times. J is TRBJ2-1 and V is TRBV28, with 9 positions matching TRBD2. After removal of 3 bases from V and 7 bases from J, the junction contained 10 bases not matched to a gene. Germline CDR1 is MDHEN and CDR2 is SYDVKM. CDR3 length: 16 amino acids. CDR3 protein: CASSFGREGKENEQFF. In DNA, the CDR3 is TGTGCCAGCAGTTTTGGGCGGGAGGGAAAAGAGAATGAGCAGTTCTTC. Together with reference TRBV28 and TRBJ2-1, the CDR3 gives the full variable domain: DVKVTQSSRYLVKRTGEKVFLECVQDMDHENMFWYRQDPGLGLRLIYFSYDVKMKEKGDIPEGYSVSREKKERFSLILESASTNQTSMYLCASSFGREGKENEQFFGPGTRLTVL.

The chain links TRBV29-1 to TRBJ2-6; D is ambiguous. Germline loops: CDR1 SQVTM, CDR2 ANQGSEA. The CDR3 loop spans 18 amino acids. V lost 2 bases and J lost 0, with 17 bases in between. CDR3 region: CSVETRSRSLSGANVLTF. The CDR3 bases are TGCAGCGTTGAAACTCGTTCTAGATCCCTCTCTGGGGCCAACGTCCTGACTTTC. Full variable domain (missing parts from reference TRBV29-1 and TRBJ2-6): SAVISQKPSRDICQRGTSLTIQCQVDSQVTMMFWYRQQPGQSLTLIATANQGSEATYESGFVIDKFPISRPNLTFSTLTVSNMSPEDSSIYLCSVETRSRSLSGANVLTFGAGSRLTVL.

This clonotype has a count of ten or more. The chain couples TRBV5-1 to TRBJ1-1; D unresolved. V shed 4 bases and J shed 1 base, with 8 bases lying between them. Germline V lookup: CDR1 SGHRS, CDR2 YFSETQ. This CDR3 spans 13 amino acids. CDR3 sequence: CASSPMQNTEAFF. DNA of the CDR3: TGCGCCAGCAGCCCAATGCAGAACACTGAAGCTTTCTTT.

In this sample, this clonotype turned up a few times. V and J are TRBV28 and TRBJ1-2, with D possibly TRBD1 on 6 matching bases. The germline V and J ends were trimmed by 7 bases and 7 bases, with 13 bases remaining between them. Germline CDR1 MDHEN, CDR2 SYDVKM. The CDR3 consists of 12 residues. For the CDR3, the DNA is TGTGCCAGCACCGCAGGGGTTCTTGGCTACACCTTC. Translating gives CASTAGVLGYTF.

The V call is TRBV19, the J call TRBJ1-1; D perhaps matches TRBD1 (6 bases). Between the trimmed V and J ends, which lost 4 bases and 6 bases, there was a span of 9 bases. Germline CDR1 and CDR2: LNHDA and SQIVND (reference sequence). The CDR3 runs 12 residues. CDR3 in amino acids: CASSSGGPEAFF. CDR3 in DNA: TGTGCCAGTAGTAGCGGGGGCCCTGAAGCTTTCTTT. The complete variable domain, with remaining parts taken from reference TRBV19 and TRBJ1-1, reads DGGITQSPKYLFRKEGQNVTLSCEQNLNHDAMYWYRQDPGQGLRLIYYSQIVNDFQKGDIAEGYSVSREKKESFPLTVTSAQKNPTAFYLCASSSGGPEAFFGQGTRLTVV.

The gene calls are TRBV6-5 and TRBJ2-1, with 7 bases that match TRBD2. V was pared by 4 bases and J by 3 bases, with 6 bases of the junction left unmatched. Germline V gene sequence: CDR1 MNHEY, CDR2 SVGAGI. This CDR3 has 15 amino acids. DNA for the CDR3: TGTGCCAGCAGTTTTAAGCGGGACCTCTACAATGAGCAGTTCTTC. Protein: CASSFKRDLYNEQFF.

The chain employs TRBV2 and TRBJ2-7, with 7 bases that match TRBD2. CDR1 and CDR2 from the germline V gene are SNHLY and FYNNEI. This CDR3 has 14 residues. Unmatched junction bases numbered 7, after V lost 6 bases and J lost 2 bases. The DNA of the CDR3 is TGTGCCAGCAGGCCAGAGGGAGGGGCCTACGAGCAGTACTTC. This gives the protein CASRPEGGAYEQYF.

This clonotype has more than one count but fewer than ten. The chain has TRBV5-1 and TRBJ2-1, with 7 bases fitting TRBD2. This CDR3 has 17 residues. The V gene's germline CDR1 is SGHRS and CDR2 YFSETQ. The junction had 6 bases not matched to a gene; V was cut back by 0 bases and J by 0 bases. The DNA for the CDR3 is TGCGCCAGCAGCTTGGCCGGTGGGACTAACTCCTACAATGAGCAGTTCTTC. Protein sequence: CASSLAGGTNSYNEQFF. The full variable domain, with the rest looked up from reference TRBV5-1 and TRBJ2-1, is KAGVTQTPRYLIKTRGQQVTLSCSPISGHRSVSWYQQTPGQGLQFLFEYFSETQRNKGNFPGRFSGRQFSNSRSEMNVSTLELGDSALYLCASSLAGGTNSYNEQFFGPGTRLTVL.

V and J are TRBV6-1 and TRBJ2-3; TRBD1 agrees at 7 bases. Trimming took 7 bases from V and 2 from J; bases not matched to a gene: 6. The CDR3 spans 14 residues. Looked up from germline, CDR1 is MNHNS and CDR2 is SASEGT. This CDR3 reads CASNPTGLTDTQYF. The CDR3 DNA follows: TGTGCCAGCAATCCGACAGGGCTCACAGATACGCAGTATTTT.

In this sample, this clonotype turned up a few times. This chain connects TRBV13 to TRBJ1-6; a weak D match, TRBD1 (5 bases). CDR3 length: 13 amino acids. Looked up from germline, CDR1 is PRHDT and CDR2 is FYEKMQ (reference sequence). V shed 5 bases and J shed 12 bases, with 14 bases lying between them. The CDR3 sequence is CASSMGTQGPLHF. The CDR3 nucleotides are TGTGCCAGCAGCATGGGGACCCAGGGACCCCTCCACTTT.

This clonotype was counted ten times or more. This chain joins TRBV28 and TRBJ2-7; D is possibly TRBD1 (5 bases). The V and J ends lost 7 bases and 1 base respectively, with 14 bases between them. This CDR3 has 14 amino acids. CDR1 and CDR2 (germline): MDHEN, SYDVKM. In DNA form, the CDR3 reads TGTGCCAGCACTCCGTGGGGCATGTCCTACGAGCAGTACTTC. This gives the protein CASTPWGMSYEQYF.

Ten or more counts support this clonotype. The CDR3 here is CASSLSGSWDNEQFF. In DNA form, the CDR3 reads TGTGCCAGCAGCTTAAGCGGGAGCTGGGACAATGAGCAGTTCTTC. V gene TRBV13 combines with J gene TRBJ2-1; 8 bases agree with TRBD2. V was pared by 2 bases and J by 5 bases, with 5 bases of the junction left unmatched. Germline V gives CDR1 PRHDT, CDR2 FYEKMQ (reference sequence). The length of the CDR3 is 15 residues.

This clonotype has just a few counts. The chain carries TRBV30 and TRBJ2-3, with D perhaps TRBD2 (6 bases). The CDR3 is 14 residues long. The V and J ends lost 3 bases and 4 bases respectively, with 14 bases between them. The germline V gene encodes CDR1 GTSNPN and CDR2 SVGIG (reference sequence). CDR3 DNA sequence: TGTGCCTGGAGGGTCTCGGGGGTCCCAGATACGCAGTATTTT. It specifies CAWRVSGVPDTQYF.

V is TRBV18 and J is TRBJ1-4, with 7 nucleotides matching TRBD1. Unmatched junction bases numbered 4, after V lost 2 bases and J lost 10 bases. Germline CDR1 is KGHSH and CDR2 is LQKENI. This CDR3 is 13 amino acids long. CDR3 loop: CASSPSDRAKLFF. In DNA, the CDR3 is TGTGCCAGCTCACCATCTGACAGGGCAAAACTGTTTTTT. Full variable domain (rest looked up from reference TRBV18 and TRBJ1-4): NAGVMQNPRHLVRRRGQEARLRCSPMKGHSHVYWYRQLPEEGLKFMVYLQKENIIDESGMPKERFSAEFPKEGPSILRIQQVVRGDSAAYFCASSPSDRAKLFFGSGTQLSVL.

This clonotype appeared a few times. V gene TRBV28 combines with J gene TRBJ2-4; D is unclear. The CDR3 loop spans 13 amino acids. V was cut by 7 bases and J by 8 bases, with 15 bases left in between. Germline assignment: CDR1 MDHEN and CDR2 SYDVKM. The CDR3: CASTSRAVDIQYF. The CDR3 DNA is TGTGCCAGCACCTCCCGCGCGGTAGACATTCAGTACTTC.

In its sample, this clonotype was seen a few times. The chain has TRBV3-1 and TRBJ2-7, with TRBD1 as a possible D gene (6 bases). Germline CDR1 reads LGHDT; CDR2 reads YNNKEL (reference sequence). CDR3 size: 13 residues. V was pared by 6 bases and J by 2 bases, with 11 bases between. CDR3 sequence reads: CASSPGAPYEQYF. CDR3 nucleotide sequence: TGTGCCAGCAGTCCAGGGGCCCCCTACGAGCAGTACTTC.

This clonotype occurred many times. V is TRBV7-2 and J is TRBJ2-5; D not certain. Germline CDR1 SGHTA, CDR2 FQGNSA. The CDR3 is 13 residues long. Trimming took off 0 bases at V and 4 bases at J, with 6 bases between the two ends. The CDR3 reads CASSLAPGETQYF. The CDR3, as DNA: TGTGCCAGCAGCTTAGCGCCGGGAGAGACCCAGTACTTC.

This clonotype was seen a few times. The chain uses TRBV9 and TRBJ2-6, with a tentative D call TRBD2 (7 bases). Germline lookup yields CDR1 SGDLS and CDR2 YYNGEE. The CDR3 is 19 residues long. V was trimmed by 5 bases and J by 0 bases, leaving 21 bases between them. The CDR3 coding sequence is TGTGCCAGCAGTGATAGTAGTGGGGGGGCCAGCTCTGGGGCCAACGTCCTGACTTTC. Residues: CASSDSSGGASSGANVLTF.

This clonotype was observed a few times. CDR3 in amino acids: CASRRPDGETQYF. The DNA for the CDR3 is TGTGCCAGCAGAAGACCGGATGGGGAGACCCAGTACTTC. The chain employs TRBV2 and TRBJ2-5; no firm D call. The CDR3 sequence is 13 residues long. Germline V gene data show CDR1 as SNHLY and CDR2 as FYNNEI. V was pared by 6 bases and J by 5 bases, with 13 bases between. Filled out from reference TRBV2 and TRBJ2-5, the complete variable domain reads EPEVTQTPSHQVTQMGQEVILRCVPISNHLYFYWYRQILGQKVEFLVSFYNNEISEKSEIFDDQFSVERPDGSNFTLKIRSTKLEDSAMYFCASRRPDGETQYFGPGTRLLVL.